Listed below are T cell receptor beta chains from one sample, sequenced in a study of blood T cell repertoires in COVID-19. The data were produced by immunoSEQ multiplex PCR, yet TCRdb's version contains in-frame clones alone and is incomplete. The table shows about 250,000 clones, with around 90% occurring only once. The material sequenced was PBMCs or T cells enriched from blood (not recorded which). The receptors were sampled from a woman in her thirties or forties who had been exposed to COVID-19. The CDR3 runs from the conserved cysteine through the conserved F or W. A D gene is named only where the DNA matches it firmly. Only some rows state a clone size, as once, few, many or a class for expanded clones.

size	V	D	J	DNA	CDR3
.	TRBV11-2	.	TRBJ1-1	TGTGCCAGCAGCTTAGATTTGTCGGCGGCAGCTTTCTTT	CASSLDLSAAAFF
.	TRBV5-1	.	TRBJ1-4	TGTGCCAGCAGCGGGGGGGCAGATGAAAAACTGTTTTTT	CASSGGADEKLFF
.	TRBV18	.	TRBJ2-1	TGTGCCAGCTCATCCATCCGGGGGAACCGCAATGAGCAGTTCTTC	CASSSIRGNRNEQFF
.	TRBV7-8	TRBD2	TRBJ2-7	TGTGCCAGCAGCTTAGAGAGGACTAGGTACGAGCAGTACTTC	CASSLERTRYEQYF
.	TRBV19	TRBD2	TRBJ2-1	TGTGCCAGTAGCCCAGGGCCTAGCGGGAGGCCGCTCTCCTACAATGAGCAGTTCTTC	CASSPGPSGRPLSYNEQFF
.	TRBV11-2	.	TRBJ2-2	TGTGCCAGCAGCCCCATGAGGGGGAAAGGCGGGGAGCTGTTTTTT	CASSPMRGKGGELFF
.	TRBV2	TRBD2	TRBJ2-5	TGTGCCAGCAGTCGGGAGGTTCAAGAGACCCAGTACTTC	CASSREVQETQYF
few	TRBV7-2	.	TRBJ2-5	TGTGCCAGCAGCCAATGGGGCGGACAAGAGACCCAGTACTTC	CASSQWGGQETQYF
.	TRBV7-2	TRBD1	TRBJ1-1	TGTGCCAGCAGCTTAGTGATGATGGAACAGGGGGTTAGCGCTTTCTTT	CASSLVMMEQGVSAFF
.	TRBV4-2	TRBD1	TRBJ1-5	TGTGCCAGCAGCCAAGAACGACAGGGTGTTAGCAATCAGCCCCAGCATTTT	CASSQERQGVSNQPQHF
once	TRBV4-1	.	TRBJ2-3	TGCGCCAGCAGCCAAGGTATTAGAGGGACAGATACGCAGTATTTT	CASSQGIRGTDTQYF
once	TRBV19	.	TRBJ1-5	TGTGCCAGTAGTATTCGTACAGGGACGAATCAGCCCCAGCATTTT	CASSIRTGTNQPQHF
.	TRBV18	.	TRBJ1-6	TGTGCCAGCTCACCACCGTGGGGGGATAATTCACCCCTCCACTTT	CASSPPWGDNSPLHF
.	TRBV5-1	.	TRBJ1-1	TGCGCCAGCAGCTTTTCCAGGGCAGACCCTGAAGCTTTCTTT	CASSFSRADPEAFF
.	TRBV6-5	.	TRBJ1-2	TGTGCCAGCATGTTTCCGGGGGGGTATGGCTACACCTTC	CASMFPGGYGYTF
once	TRBV5-1	TRBD2	TRBJ2-2	TGTGCCAGCAGCGTTAGCGGGAGAAGCGGCGGGGAGCTGTTTTTT	CASSVSGRSGGELFF
.	TRBV28	.	TRBJ1-1	TGTGCCAGCAGCAGATCAGGGTTGGGAGCTTTCTTT	CASSRSGLGAFF
.	TRBV30	.	TRBJ1-2	TGTGCCGGGGAGGGAGATTATGGCTACACCTTC	CAGEGDYGYTF
once	TRBV10-3	.	TRBJ2-5	TGTGCCATCAGTGACGAGTCGGAGGGTTTGGAGACCCAGTACTTC	CAISDESEGLETQYF
once	TRBV12-3/TRBV12-4	.	TRBJ1-2	TGTGCCAGCAGTCTGGAGAGGGGGTATGGCTACACCTTC	CASSLERGYGYTF
.	TRBV6-5	TRBD1	TRBJ1-1	TGTGCCAGCAGTACCCCGACAGGGCCCTCTGAAGCTTTCTTT	CASSTPTGPSEAFF
.	TRBV7-2	.	TRBJ2-7	TGTGCCAGCAGCTTCTCTCCAGGGTACGAGCAGTACTTC	CASSFSPGYEQYF
.	TRBV12-3/TRBV12-4	.	TRBJ1-2	TGTGCCAGCAGTTCTCGCCGGGGTAACGGCTACACCTTC	CASSSRRGNGYTF
.	TRBV4-2	TRBD2	TRBJ2-4	TGTGCCAGCAGAGCGGGAGTGGTGGGCAAAAACATTCAGTACTTC	CASRAGVVGKNIQYF
.	TRBV7-9	.	TRBJ2-3	TGTGCCAGCAGCCGCCGGGACTTAAATGCAGATACGCAGTATTTT	CASSRRDLNADTQYF
.	TRBV30	TRBD1	TRBJ1-1	TGTGCCTGCCACGGGACAGGGGGATTTACGAACACTGAAGCTTTCTTT	CACHGTGGFTNTEAFF
.	TRBV25-1	TRBD1	TRBJ2-3	TGTGCCAGCAGTGGGCTACAGGGGCCTAGCACAGATACGCAGTATTTT	CASSGLQGPSTDTQYF
.	TRBV29-1	.	TRBJ2-1	TGCAGCGCCCTGACAGGCGAGCAGTTCTTC	CSALTGEQFF
.	TRBV7-8	TRBD1	TRBJ1-1	TGTGCCAGCAGCATTCCCCGGGACAGGGGGCTAAGTAACACTGAAGCTTTCTTT	CASSIPRDRGLSNTEAFF
.	TRBV7-6	.	TRBJ2-3	TGTGCCAGCAGCCCCGGGGGACAGAACACAGATACGCAGTATTTT	CASSPGGQNTDTQYF
.	TRBV4-2	TRBD2	TRBJ2-1	TGTGCCAGCAGTCAAGGCTCTAGCGGGAGTTTCTCCTACAATGAGCAGTTCTTC	CASSQGSSGSFSYNEQFF
.	TRBV7-9	.	TRBJ2-1	TGTGCCAGCAGCCTCGACAGGTTCAGCAATGAGCAGTTCTTC	CASSLDRFSNEQFF
few	TRBV4-2	TRBD1	TRBJ1-6	TGTGCCAGCAGCCAAGCCGGGACAGGGGATCGCCACTTT	CASSQAGTGDRHF
.	TRBV6-5	.	TRBJ2-6	TGTGCCAGCATGAGGGTCTCTGGGGCCAACGTCCTGACTTTC	CASMRVSGANVLTF
few	TRBV5-5	.	TRBJ2-7	TGTGCCAGCAGCCCCGCGGCGGTATCCTACGAGCAGTACTTC	CASSPAAVSYEQYF
.	TRBV30	.	TRBJ2-7	TGTGCCTGGAGTGTAACGAGTCACTACGAGCAGTACTTC	CAWSVTSHYEQYF
.	TRBV6-1	.	TRBJ1-5	TGTGCCAGCAGCGAAAGGTGGCAGGGAAGTGATCAGCCCCAGCATTTT	CASSERWQGSDQPQHF
.	TRBV5-1	TRBD1	TRBJ1-2	TGTGCCAGCAGCTTGGACAGGGGAAGGGATGGCTACACCTTC	CASSLDRGRDGYTF
.	TRBV28	TRBD2	TRBJ2-2	TGTGCCAGCAGTTTCCTAGCGGGGCCCCAGACGGAGGAGCTGTTTTTT	CASSFLAGPQTEELFF
.	TRBV30	TRBD1	TRBJ1-1	TGTGCCTGGGAACAGGGGGCATCTTTCTTT	CAWEQGASFF
.	TRBV2	.	TRBJ1-5	TGTGCCAGCAGCGAACAGGGCTTCAATCAGCCCCAGCATTTT	CASSEQGFNQPQHF
.	TRBV19	.	TRBJ1-3	TGTGCCAGTAGTATAGATCGAGCCAGCGCCTCTGGAAACACCATATATTTT	CASSIDRASASGNTIYF
once	TRBV24-1	.	TRBJ2-5	TGTGCCACCAGTGATGTGGACACGTACCAAGAGACCCAGTACTTC	CATSDVDTYQETQYF
.	TRBV6-5	TRBD1	TRBJ2-7	TGTGCCAGCAGTCCCCGGACAGGGGGCTCCTACGAGCAGTACTTC	CASSPRTGGSYEQYF
.	TRBV10-1	TRBD1	TRBJ2-4	TGCGCCAGCAGTGAAAGGGGGCAAGGGGGTGGTAGGGACATTCAGTACTTC	CASSERGQGGGRDIQYF
.	TRBV10-3	TRBD1	TRBJ2-3	TGTGCCAGCGGAGGGACAGGGGGCGACACAGATACGCAGTATTTT	CASGGTGGDTDTQYF
.	TRBV20-1	TRBD2	TRBJ2-3	TGCAGTGCTAGTACTAGCGGAGACCCCAGGGATACGCAGTATTTT	CSASTSGDPRDTQYF
once	TRBV15	.	TRBJ1-1	TGTGCCACCAGCAGCAGGGAGGCGAACACTGAAGCTTTCTTT	CATSSREANTEAFF
.	TRBV5-1	.	TRBJ2-2	TGCGCCAGCAGCTTCAGGGGTTGGAACACCGGGGAGCTGTTTTTT	CASSFRGWNTGELFF
.	TRBV5-8	.	TRBJ1-5	TGTGCCAGCAGCCCCCGTCTGGGGACTGGCAATCAGCCCCAGCATTTT	CASSPRLGTGNQPQHF
.	TRBV3-1/TRBV3-2	.	TRBJ2-1	TGTGCCAGCAGCCTCGCCTTGAGCTCCTACAATGAGCAGTTCTTC	CASSLALSSYNEQFF
.	TRBV7-8	TRBD2	TRBJ2-3	TGTGCCAGCAGCTTATCCCGGCGGGGGGCCCAGGCTAGCACAGATACGCAGTATTTT	CASSLSRRGAQASTDTQYF
.	TRBV5-1	.	TRBJ2-1	TGTGCCAGCAGCTTTGAGCGCGGGAATGAGCAGTTCTTC	CASSFERGNEQFF